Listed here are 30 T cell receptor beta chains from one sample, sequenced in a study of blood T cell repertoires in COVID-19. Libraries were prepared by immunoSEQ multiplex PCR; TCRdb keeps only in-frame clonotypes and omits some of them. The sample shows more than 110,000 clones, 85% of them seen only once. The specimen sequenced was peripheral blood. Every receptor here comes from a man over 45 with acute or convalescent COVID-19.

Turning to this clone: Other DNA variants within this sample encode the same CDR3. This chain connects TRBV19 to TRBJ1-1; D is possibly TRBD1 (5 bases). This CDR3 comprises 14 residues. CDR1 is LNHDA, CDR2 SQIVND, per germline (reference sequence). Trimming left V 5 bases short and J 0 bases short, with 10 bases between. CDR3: CASSGRALNTEAFF. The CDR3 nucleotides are TGTGCCAGTAGTGGCAGGGCCTTGAACACTGAAGCTTTCTTT.

For the CDR3, the DNA is TGTGCCAGCAGCTCCGGACAGTTATTCTCCTACAATGAGCAGTTCTTC. This encodes CASSSGQLFSYNEQFF. The chain joins TRBV11-3 to TRBJ2-1; D is perhaps TRBD1 (6 bases). V gave up 4 bases and J gave up 0 bases, with 13 bases separating them. Germline loops: CDR1 SGHNT, CDR2 YENEEA. The CDR3 has 16 amino acids.

CDR3 DNA sequence: TGTGCCATCAGTGAAAGACTAGCGGGGCAAGATACGCAGTATTTT. It translates to CAISERLAGQDTQYF. The rearrangement joins TRBV10-3 to TRBJ2-3; 11 bases agree with TRBD2. Losses at the gene ends were 3 bases for V and 5 bases for J; bases not matched to a gene: 4. CDR3 size: 15 residues. CDR1 and CDR2 (germline): ENHRY, SYGVKD.

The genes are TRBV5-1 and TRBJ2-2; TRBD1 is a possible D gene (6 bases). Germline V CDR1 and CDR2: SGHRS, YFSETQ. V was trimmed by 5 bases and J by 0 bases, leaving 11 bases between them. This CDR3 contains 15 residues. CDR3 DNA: TGCGCCAGCAGAGCCGGGACAACGAACACCGGGGAGCTGTTTTTT. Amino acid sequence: CASRAGTTNTGELFF.

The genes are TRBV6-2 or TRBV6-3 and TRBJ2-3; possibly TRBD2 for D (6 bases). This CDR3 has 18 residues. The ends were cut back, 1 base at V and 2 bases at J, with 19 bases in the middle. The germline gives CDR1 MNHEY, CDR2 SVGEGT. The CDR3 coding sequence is TGTGCCAGCAGTTACTACCCCGGTGGAGGGCTGTACACAGATACGCAGTATTTT. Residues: CASSYYPGGGLYTDTQYF.

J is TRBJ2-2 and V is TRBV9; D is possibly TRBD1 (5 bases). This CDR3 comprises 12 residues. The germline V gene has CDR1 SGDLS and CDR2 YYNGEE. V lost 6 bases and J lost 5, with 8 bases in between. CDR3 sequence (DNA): TGTGCCAGCAATCCAGGGACCGGGGAGCTGTTTTTT. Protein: CASNPGTGELFF.

In nucleotides, the CDR3 is TGTGCTAGTGGTTTGTCCCTGACTAGCGGGGGGGACGGGGAGCTGTTTTTT. Translating gives CASGLSLTSGGDGELFF. The chain carries TRBV12-5 and TRBJ2-2; 14 nucleotides agree with TRBD2. V lost 2 bases, J lost 7 bases, and 6 bases stayed unmatched. Germline CDR1 is LGHNT and CDR2 is FRNRAP. This CDR3 has 17 residues.

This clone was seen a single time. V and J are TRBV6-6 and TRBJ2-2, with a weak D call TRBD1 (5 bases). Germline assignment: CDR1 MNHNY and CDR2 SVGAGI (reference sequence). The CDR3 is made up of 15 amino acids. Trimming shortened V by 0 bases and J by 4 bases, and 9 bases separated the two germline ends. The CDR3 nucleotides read TGTGCCAGCAGTTACTCGCAGGGTCTCACCGGGGAGCTGTTTTTT. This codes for CASSYSQGLTGELFF.

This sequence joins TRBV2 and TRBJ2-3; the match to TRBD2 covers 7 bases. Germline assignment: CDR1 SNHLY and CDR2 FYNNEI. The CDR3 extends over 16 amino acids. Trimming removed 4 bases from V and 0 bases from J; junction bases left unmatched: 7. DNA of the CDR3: TGTGCCAGCAGTGCTCCAGTGCGGGGGAGCACAGATACGCAGTATTTT. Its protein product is CASSAPVRGSTDTQYF.

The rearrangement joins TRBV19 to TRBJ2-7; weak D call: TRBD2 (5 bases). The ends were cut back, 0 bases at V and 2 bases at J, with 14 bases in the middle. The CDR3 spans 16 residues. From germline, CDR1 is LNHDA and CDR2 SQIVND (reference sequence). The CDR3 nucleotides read TGTGCCAGTAGTATAGACCCCCCCGGGATAGCCTACGAGCAGTACTTC. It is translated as CASSIDPPGIAYEQYF.

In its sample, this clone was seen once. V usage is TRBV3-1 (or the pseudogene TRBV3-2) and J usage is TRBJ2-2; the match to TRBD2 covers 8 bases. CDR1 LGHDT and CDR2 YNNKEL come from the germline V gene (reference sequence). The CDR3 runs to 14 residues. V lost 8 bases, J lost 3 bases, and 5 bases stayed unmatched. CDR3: CASGRRGDTGELFF. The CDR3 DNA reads TGTGCCAGCGGCAGGCGGGGGGACACCGGGGAGCTGTTTTTT.

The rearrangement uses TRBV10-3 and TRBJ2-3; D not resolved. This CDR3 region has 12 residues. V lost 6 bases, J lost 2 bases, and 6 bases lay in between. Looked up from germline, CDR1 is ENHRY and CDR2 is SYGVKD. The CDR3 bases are TGTGCCATCAGGGGCGACACAGATACGCAGTATTTT. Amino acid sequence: CAIRGDTDTQYF.

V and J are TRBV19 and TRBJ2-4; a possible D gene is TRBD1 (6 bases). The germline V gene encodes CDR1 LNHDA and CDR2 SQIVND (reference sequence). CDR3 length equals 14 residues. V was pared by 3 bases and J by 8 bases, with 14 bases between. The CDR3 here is CASSMLGALDIQYF. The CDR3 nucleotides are TGTGCCAGTAGTATGTTGGGGGCTCTTGACATTCAGTACTTC.

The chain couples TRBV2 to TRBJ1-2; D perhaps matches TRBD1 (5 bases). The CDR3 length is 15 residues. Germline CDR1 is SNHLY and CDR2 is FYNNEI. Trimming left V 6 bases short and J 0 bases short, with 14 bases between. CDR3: CASSETASPNYGYTF. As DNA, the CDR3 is TGTGCCAGCAGCGAGACAGCCTCCCCTAACTATGGCTACACCTTC.

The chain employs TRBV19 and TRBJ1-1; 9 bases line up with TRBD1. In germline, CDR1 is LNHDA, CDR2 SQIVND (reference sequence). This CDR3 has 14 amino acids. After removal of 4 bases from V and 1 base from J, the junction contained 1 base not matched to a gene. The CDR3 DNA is TGTGCCAGTAGTACGGGACAGGGGAACACTGAAGCTTTCTTT. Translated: CASSTGQGNTEAFF. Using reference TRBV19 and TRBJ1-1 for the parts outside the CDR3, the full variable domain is DGGITQSPKYLFRKEGQNVTLSCEQNLNHDAMYWYRQDPGQGLRLIYYSQIVNDFQKGDIAEGYSVSREKKESFPLTVTSAQKNPTAFYLCASSTGQGNTEAFFGQGTRLTVV.

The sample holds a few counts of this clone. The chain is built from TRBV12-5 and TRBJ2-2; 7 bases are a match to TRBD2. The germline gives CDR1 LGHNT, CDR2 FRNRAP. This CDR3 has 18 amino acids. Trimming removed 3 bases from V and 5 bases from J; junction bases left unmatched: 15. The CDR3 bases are TGTGCTAGTGGTTTCAGCGGGATGCCAACCCGTCCGACCGGGGAGCTGTTTTTT. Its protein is CASGFSGMPTRPTGELFF.

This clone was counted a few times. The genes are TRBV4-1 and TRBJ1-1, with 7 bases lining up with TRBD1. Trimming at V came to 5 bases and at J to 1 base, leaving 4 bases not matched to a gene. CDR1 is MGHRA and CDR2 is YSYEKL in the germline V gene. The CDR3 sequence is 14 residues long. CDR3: CASSERQGNTEAFF. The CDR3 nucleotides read TGCGCCAGCAGCGAACGACAGGGGAACACTGAAGCTTTCTTT.

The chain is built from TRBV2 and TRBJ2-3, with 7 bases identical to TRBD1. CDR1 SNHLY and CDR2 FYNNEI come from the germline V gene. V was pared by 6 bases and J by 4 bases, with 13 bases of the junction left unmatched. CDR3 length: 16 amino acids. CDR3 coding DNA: TGTGCCAGCAGCCCTGGACAGGCTTCCCCCGCAGATACGCAGTATTTT. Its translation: CASSPGQASPADTQYF.

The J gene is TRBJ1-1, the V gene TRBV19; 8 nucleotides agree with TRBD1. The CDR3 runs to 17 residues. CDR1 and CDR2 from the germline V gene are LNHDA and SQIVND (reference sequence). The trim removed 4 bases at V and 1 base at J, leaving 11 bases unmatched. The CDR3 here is CASSKLRQGSRNTEAFF. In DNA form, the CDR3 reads TGTGCCAGTAGTAAGCTGAGACAGGGGTCGAGGAACACTGAAGCTTTCTTT. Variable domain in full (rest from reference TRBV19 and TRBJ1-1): DGGITQSPKYLFRKEGQNVTLSCEQNLNHDAMYWYRQDPGQGLRLIYYSQIVNDFQKGDIAEGYSVSREKKESFPLTVTSAQKNPTAFYLCASSKLRQGSRNTEAFFGQGTRLTVV.

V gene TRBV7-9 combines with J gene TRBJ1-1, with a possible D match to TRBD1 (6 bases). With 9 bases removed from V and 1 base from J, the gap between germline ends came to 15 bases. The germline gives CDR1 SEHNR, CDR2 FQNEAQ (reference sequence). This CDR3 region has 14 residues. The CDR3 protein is CASSGGGANTEAFF. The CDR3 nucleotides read TGTGCCAGTTCGGGCGGGGGGGCGAACACTGAAGCTTTCTTT.

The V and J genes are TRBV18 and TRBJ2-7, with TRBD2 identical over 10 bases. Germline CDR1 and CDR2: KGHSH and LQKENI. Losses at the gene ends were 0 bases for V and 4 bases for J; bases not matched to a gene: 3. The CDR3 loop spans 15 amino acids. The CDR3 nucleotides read TGTGCCAGCTCACCACCGATAGCGGGAGGTTACGAGCAGTACTTC. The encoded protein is CASSPPIAGGYEQYF.

CDR3 sequence reads: CASSFSSDTQYF. The DNA for the CDR3 is TGCGCCAGCAGCTTCAGTAGCGATACGCAGTATTTT. This rearrangement joins TRBV5-1 to TRBJ2-3; no clear D gene. Trimming pared 2 bases from V and 6 bases from J, leaving 7 bases between. CDR3 length equals 12 residues. Germline V CDR1 and CDR2: SGHRS, YFSETQ.

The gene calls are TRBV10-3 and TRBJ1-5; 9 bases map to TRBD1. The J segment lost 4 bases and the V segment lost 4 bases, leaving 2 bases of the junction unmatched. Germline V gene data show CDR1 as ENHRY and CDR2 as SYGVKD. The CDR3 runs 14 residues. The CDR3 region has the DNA TGTGCCATCAGTGGTGGACAGGGGAATCAGCCCCAGCATTTT. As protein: CAISGGQGNQPQHF.

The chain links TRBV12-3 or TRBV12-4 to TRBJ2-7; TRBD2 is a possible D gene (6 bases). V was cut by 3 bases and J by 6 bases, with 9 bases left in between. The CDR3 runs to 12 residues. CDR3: CASSLLGGEQYF. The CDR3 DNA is TGTGCCAGCAGTTTGTTGGGGGGCGAGCAGTACTTC.

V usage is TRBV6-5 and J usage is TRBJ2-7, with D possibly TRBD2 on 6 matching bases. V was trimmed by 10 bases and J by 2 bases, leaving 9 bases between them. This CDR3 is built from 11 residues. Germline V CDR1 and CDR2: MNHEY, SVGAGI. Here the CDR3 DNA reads TGTGCCACCGGGAGCCCCTACGAGCAGTACTTC. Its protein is CATGSPYEQYF.

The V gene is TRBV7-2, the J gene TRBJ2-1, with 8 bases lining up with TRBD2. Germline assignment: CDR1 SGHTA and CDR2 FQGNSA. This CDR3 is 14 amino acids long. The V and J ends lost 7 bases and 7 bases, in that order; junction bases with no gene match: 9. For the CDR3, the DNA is TGTGCCAGCAAGAGATCCAGCGGGAGTAATGAGCAGTTCTTC. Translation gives CASKRSSGSNEQFF.

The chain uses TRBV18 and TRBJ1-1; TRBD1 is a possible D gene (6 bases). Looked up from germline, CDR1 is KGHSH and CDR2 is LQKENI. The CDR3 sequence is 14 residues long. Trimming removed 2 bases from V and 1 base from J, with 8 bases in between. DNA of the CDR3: TGTGCCAGCTCACCATCGGGACAGAACACTGAAGCTTTCTTT. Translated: CASSPSGQNTEAFF.

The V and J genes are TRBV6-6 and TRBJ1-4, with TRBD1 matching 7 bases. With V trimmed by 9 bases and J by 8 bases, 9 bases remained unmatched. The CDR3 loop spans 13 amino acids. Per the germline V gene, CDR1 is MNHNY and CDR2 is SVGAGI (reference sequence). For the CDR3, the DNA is TGTGCCAGTAAACAGGGGTCGGAGGAAAAACTGTTTTTT. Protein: CASKQGSEEKLFF.

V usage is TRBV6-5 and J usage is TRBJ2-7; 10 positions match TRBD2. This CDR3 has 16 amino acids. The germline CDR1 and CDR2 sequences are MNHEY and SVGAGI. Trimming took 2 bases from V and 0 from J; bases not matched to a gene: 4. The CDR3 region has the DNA TGTGCCAGCAGTTACGAACCTAGCGGGAGCTCCTACGAGCAGTACTTC. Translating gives CASSYEPSGSSYEQYF.

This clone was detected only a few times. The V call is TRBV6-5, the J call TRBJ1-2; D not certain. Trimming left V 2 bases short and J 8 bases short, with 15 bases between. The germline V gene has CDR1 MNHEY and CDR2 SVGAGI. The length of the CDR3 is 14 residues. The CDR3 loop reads CASSYIPINRGYTF. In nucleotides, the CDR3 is TGTGCCAGCAGTTACATCCCGATAAACCGGGGCTACACCTTC.